This T cell receptor (beta chain) derives from a study of technical replicates of blood from several donors. Per the germline V gene, CDR1 is SEHNR and CDR2 is FQNEAQ (reference sequence). Germline trimming cut 7 bases from V and 6 bases from J; bases unmatched to any gene: 6. The CDR3 sequence is 14 residues long. Only in-frame clones appear in the TCRdb table, and some are missing; sequencing was by immunoSEQ multiplex PCR. The sample contains around 50,000 clones, around 94% of which appear only once. The sample holds a few counts of this clone. J is TRBJ2-3 and V is TRBV7-9, with 11 bases fitting TRBD2. This receptor was taken from a human donor in good health. The sequencing input was T cells isolated from PBMCs. The CDR3 loop is CASTKTSGADTQYF. CDR3 DNA: TGTGCCAGCACCAAGACTAGCGGGGCTGATACGCAGTATTTT.